The 18 T cell receptor beta chains in this list originate from one sample, sequenced in a study of blood T cell repertoires in COVID-19. The method was immunoSEQ multiplex PCR; TCRdb's version includes in-frame clones alone and lacks a portion of them. The sample comprises around 200,000 clones, 88% of which are singletons, and 1.5% to 2% rests with the top ten. The sequenced material came from peripheral blood. The receptors shown here come from a man between 18 and 35 years old with active or convalescent COVID-19.

The chain carries TRBV18 and TRBJ2-3, with 8 bases matching TRBD1. The CDR3 runs 13 residues. CDR1 is KGHSH and CDR2 is LQKENI in the germline V gene. With 6 bases clipped from V and 3 bases from J, the junction kept 2 bases outside the gene matches. CDR3 sequence (DNA): TGTGCCAGCTCCGACAGGGGTACAGATACGCAGTATTTT. This codes for CASSDRGTDTQYF.

The V gene is TRBV7-2, the J gene TRBJ1-2, with 7 bases identical to TRBD1. The CDR3 contains 15 residues. V gave up 5 bases and J gave up 6 bases; unmatched junction bases: 12. Germline V gene sequence: CDR1 SGHTA, CDR2 FQGNSA. For the CDR3, the DNA is TGTGCCAGCAGCCCCCAAGCGACAGGGCGGGATGGCTACACCTTC. This sequence encodes CASSPQATGRDGYTF.

The V gene is TRBV28, the J gene TRBJ1-1; no clear D gene. CDR1 and CDR2 (germline): MDHEN, SYDVKM. This CDR3 contains 15 residues. CDR3 DNA sequence: TGTGCAACCCGCCGGGCCCCCCTCCGTAGCGCTGAAGCTTTCTTT. Its translation is CATRRAPLRSAEAFF.

This clone is a singleton in its sample. This CDR3 is also generated by other DNA sequences in the sample. The V gene is TRBV19, the J gene TRBJ1-1; D is uncertain. Trimming left V 2 bases short and J 1 base short, with 5 bases between. This CDR3 spans 13 amino acids. The V gene's germline CDR1 is LNHDA and CDR2 SQIVND (reference sequence). In DNA form, the CDR3 reads TGTGCCAGTAGTATACGAGGGAACACTGAAGCTTTCTTT. It translates to CASSIRGNTEAFF.

The chain links TRBV10-3 to TRBJ2-3; 10 bases agree with TRBD2. Trimming cost V 8 bases and J 0 bases; bases outside gene matches: 11. The CDR3 has 17 residues. Germline loops: CDR1 ENHRY, CDR2 SYGVKD. The CDR3 DNA reads TGTGCCATCCGGACTAGCGGTGGGGGGAGTAGCACAGATACGCAGTATTTT. Translated: CAIRTSGGGSSTDTQYF.

The V call is TRBV10-1, the J call TRBJ2-1; D unclear. Looked up from germline, CDR1 is WNHNN and CDR2 is SYGVQD (reference sequence). This CDR3 contains 14 residues. Trimming cost V 1 base and J 3 bases, with 7 bases left between them. The chain's CDR3 is CASSEYRGYNEQFF. The CDR3 DNA is TGCGCCAGCAGTGAGTACCGAGGCTACAATGAGCAGTTCTTC.

The DNA of the CDR3 is TGTGCCAGCAGGGATCTAGCGGGAGGACCAGATACGCAGTATTTT. It is translated as CASRDLAGGPDTQYF. V is TRBV6-5 and J is TRBJ2-3; 11 bases align to TRBD2. Trimming removed 6 bases from V and 4 bases from J; junction bases left unmatched: 6. The CDR3 runs to 15 residues. Germline V gene lookup returns CDR1 MNHEY and CDR2 SVGAGI.

This chain joins TRBV7-9 and TRBJ1-6; TRBD1 is a possible D gene (5 bases). The CDR3 is 15 residues long. With 3 bases removed from V and 7 bases from J, the gap between germline ends came to 13 bases. CDR1 and CDR2 (germline): SEHNR, FQNEAQ (reference sequence). The DNA of the CDR3 is TGTGCCAGCAGCTTGGGGGGATCTCGCAATTCACCCCTCCACTTT. Translation: CASSLGGSRNSPLHF.

J is TRBJ2-2 and V is TRBV2; 7 bases are shared with TRBD1. The CDR3 totals 15 residues. The trim removed 9 bases at V and 2 bases at J, leaving 9 bases unmatched. CDR1 SNHLY and CDR2 FYNNEI come from the germline V gene. CDR3 loop: CARQQGSQNTGELFF. The CDR3 DNA follows: TGTGCCAGACAACAGGGGTCCCAAAACACCGGGGAGCTGTTTTTT. The full variable domain, rest sourced from reference TRBV2 and TRBJ2-2, is EPEVTQTPSHQVTQMGQEVILRCVPISNHLYFYWYRQILGQKVEFLVSFYNNEISEKSEIFDDQFSVERPDGSNFTLKIRSTKLEDSAMYFCARQQGSQNTGELFFGEGSRLTVL.

The gene calls are TRBV12-5 and TRBJ2-6; TRBD2 aligns across 11 bases. This CDR3 region has 19 residues. CDR1 LGHNT and CDR2 FRNRAP come from the germline V gene. V gave up 0 bases and J gave up 2 bases; unmatched junction bases: 6. The CDR3 loop is CASGLVSTSGSTGANVLTF. The DNA for the CDR3 is TGTGCTAGTGGTTTGGTAAGCACTAGCGGGAGTACTGGGGCCAACGTCCTGACTTTC. Full variable domain (rest looked up from reference TRBV12-5 and TRBJ2-6): DARVTQTPRHKVTEMGQEVTMRCQPILGHNTVFWYRQTMMQGLELLAYFRNRAPLDDSGMPKDRFSAEMPDATLATLKIQPSEPRDSAVYFCASGLVSTSGSTGANVLTFGAGSRLTVL.

This clone was counted a single time. CDR3 in DNA: TGTGCCAGCAGTGATGGAGGGTCGTATGGCTACACCTTC. It translates to CASSDGGSYGYTF. The chain combines TRBV6-1 with TRBJ1-2, with D unresolved. Germline values: CDR1 MNHNS, CDR2 SASEGT. There are 13 residues in the CDR3. Trimming took off 3 bases at V and 5 bases at J, with 10 bases between the two ends.

The rearrangement uses TRBV30 and TRBJ1-1; 9 bases agree with TRBD1. Germline V gene sequence: CDR1 GTSNPN, CDR2 SVGIG (reference sequence). With V trimmed by 4 bases and J by 6 bases, 15 bases remained unmatched. The CDR3 totals 16 residues. The chain's CDR3 is CAWIERTGEANPEAFF. The CDR3 DNA reads as TGTGCCTGGATCGAGAGGACAGGGGAGGCTAACCCTGAAGCTTTCTTT.

This chain joins TRBV4-2 and TRBJ1-2; D uncertain. The germline V gene has CDR1 LGHNA and CDR2 YNFKEQ. Trimming removed 0 bases from V and 8 bases from J, with 10 bases in between. The CDR3 contains 13 residues. CDR3 coding DNA: TGTGCCAGCAGCCAAGAACCGGTCGGGGGCTACACCTTC. Translated, it gives CASSQEPVGGYTF.

Concerning this clone itself: A much more abundant neighbour one base away suggests this may be a read error. Other nucleotide sequences in the sample specify the same CDR3. The CDR3 sequence: CASSLRQGRTDTQYF. The DNA for the CDR3 is TGTGCCAGCAGCTTAAGACAGGGTCGTACGGATACGCAGTATTTT. This chain uses TRBV9 with TRBJ2-3; 7 bases agree with TRBD1. This CDR3 has 15 residues. Germline CDR1 is SGDLS and CDR2 is YYNGEE. V gave up 4 bases and J gave up 6 bases; unmatched junction bases: 11.

This clone has more than one count but fewer than ten. This sequence joins TRBV5-1 and TRBJ2-2, with TRBD1 matching 7 bases. The germline V gene has CDR1 SGHRS and CDR2 YFSETQ. This CDR3 region has 14 residues. The J segment lost 6 bases and the V segment lost 7 bases, leaving 9 bases of the junction unmatched. CDR3 sequence: CASGQTGMAGELFF. CDR3 sequence (DNA): TGCGCCAGCGGACAGACAGGGATGGCCGGGGAGCTGTTTTTT.

The chain recombines TRBV11-2 with TRBJ2-5; TRBD2 aligns across 12 bases. V was pared by 1 base and J by 7 bases, with 4 bases of the junction left unmatched. This CDR3 comprises 15 residues. Germline V gives CDR1 SGHAT, CDR2 FQNNGV. The CDR3 DNA follows: TGTGCCAGCAGCTTAGGGCTAGCGGGGGGGGCGACCCAGTACTTC. Translation gives CASSLGLAGGATQYF.

J is TRBJ1-2 and V is TRBV29-1; D ambiguous. Per the germline V gene, CDR1 is SQVTM and CDR2 is ANQGSEA. V shed 3 bases and J shed 7 bases, with 9 bases lying between them. The CDR3 loop spans 11 amino acids. In DNA, the CDR3 is TGCAGCGTTGAGGAGGGAATTGGCTACACCTTC. Translated: CSVEEGIGYTF.

This chain connects TRBV19 to TRBJ2-1; TRBD1 matches 8 bases. V shed 2 bases and J 4 bases; nucleotides not matched to a gene: 4. This CDR3 spans 15 amino acids. Germline values: CDR1 LNHDA, CDR2 SQIVND (reference sequence). This CDR3 reads CASSIIGTGYNEQFF. CDR3 DNA sequence: TGTGCCAGTAGTATAATCGGGACAGGATACAATGAGCAGTTCTTC.